These 30 T cell receptor beta chains share one sample of origin, sequenced in a study of T cell repertoires in cytomegalovirus infection. TCRdb passed the reads through MiXCR, listing each CDR3 protein once. The sample records roughly 140,000 distinct CDR3 sequences, 20% to 30% being singletons. Sequencing used PBMCs. All receptors derive from a human donor in good health (CMV status not recorded). Some clones in this sample may be carry-over from other donors' samples.

V and J are TRBV14 and TRBJ2-1; D uncertain. This CDR3 spans 15 amino acids. V dropped 0 bases and J dropped 9 bases, with 15 bases sitting between them. Germline loops: CDR1 SGHDN, CDR2 FVKESK. This chain's CDR3 is CASSQEWARVGEQFF. As DNA, the CDR3 is TGTGCCAGCAGCCAAGAATGGGCTAGAGTTGGTGAGCAGTTCTTC. The full variable domain, completed using reference TRBV14 and TRBJ2-1, is EAGVTQFPSHSVIEKGQTVTLRCDPISGHDNLYWYRRVMGKEIKFLLHFVKESKQDESGMPNNRFLAERTGGTYSTLKVQPAELEDSGVYFCASSQEWARVGEQFFGPGTRLTVL.

This clonotype was counted many times. The V gene is TRBV7-6, the J gene TRBJ1-6; D unresolved. The CDR3 runs 15 residues. V dropped 2 bases and J dropped 6 bases, with 11 bases sitting between them. Germline V gene sequence: CDR1 SGHVS, CDR2 FNYEAQ. CDR3 sequence: CASSLTRQANSPLHF. CDR3 nucleotides: TGTGCCAGCAGCTTAACCCGGCAGGCTAATTCACCCCTCCACTTT. The whole variable domain, remainder taken from reference TRBV7-6 and TRBJ1-6, is GAGVSQSPRYKVTKRGQDVALRCDPISGHVSLYWYRQALGQGPEFLTYFNYEAQQDKSGLPNDRFSAERPEGSISTLTIQRTEQRDSAMYRCASSLTRQANSPLHFGNGTRLTVT.

This clonotype has just a few counts. The chain carries TRBV2 and TRBJ1-4; 10 positions agree with TRBD1. CDR3 length: 15 residues. V dropped 4 bases and J dropped 3; count of bases not matched to a gene: 2. Germline V gene sequence: CDR1 SNHLY, CDR2 FYNNEI. The CDR3 DNA reads TGTGCCAGCAGTGGGGACAGGGGAGCTAATGAAAAACTGTTTTTT. Residues: CASSGDRGANEKLFF.

This clonotype was seen a handful of times. The rearrangement joins TRBV6-2 or TRBV6-3 to TRBJ2-1; the D gene is possibly TRBD1 (6 bases). Germline assignment: CDR1 MNHEY and CDR2 SVGEGT. With 6 bases removed from V and 3 bases from J, the gap between germline ends came to 12 bases. The CDR3 is 14 amino acids. CDR3 coding DNA: TGTGCCAGCAGCAGGGGCAGGTTCTACAATGAGCAGTTCTTC. As protein: CASSRGRFYNEQFF.

This clonotype was detected many times. J is TRBJ2-2 and V is TRBV23-1; 9 bases map to TRBD1. TRBV23-1 is identified as an open reading frame with a role that is uncertain. With 4 bases clipped from V and 4 bases from J, the junction kept 7 bases outside the gene matches. The CDR3 has 16 residues. Here the CDR3 DNA reads TGCGCCAGCAGTCCTTGGACAGGGGATCGCACCGGGGAGCTGTTTTTT. Translating it yields CASSPWTGDRTGELFF.

The J gene is TRBJ2-1, the V gene TRBV6-4; 7 positions match TRBD2. V trimming: 0 bases; J trimming: 3 bases; junction bases outside the gene matches: 5. CDR1 and CDR2 from the germline V gene are MRHNA and SNTAGT. CDR3 length: 16 residues. The CDR3 bases are TGTGCCAGCAGTGACTCGTCTAGCGGATTCTACAATGAGCAGTTCTTC. The encoded protein is CASSDSSSGFYNEQFF.

This clonotype has a count of ten or more. The V and J genes are TRBV7-2 and TRBJ1-5; 8 bases fit TRBD1. CDR3 length: 15 residues. Trimming removed 5 bases from V and 4 bases from J; junction bases left unmatched: 7. Per germline, CDR1 SGHTA and CDR2 FQGNSA. The CDR3 DNA reads as TGTGCCAGCAGCACTCGGACAGGGAGGAATCAGCCCCAGCATTTT. This codes for CASSTRTGRNQPQHF.

In this sample, this clonotype turned up a few times. The chain combines TRBV6-2 or TRBV6-3 with TRBJ2-5, with D possibly being TRBD1 or TRBD2 (6 bases each). The V and J ends lost 2 bases and 4 bases respectively, with 20 bases between them. CDR3 length equals 17 residues. CDR1 and CDR2 (germline): MNHEY, SVGEGT. The CDR3 DNA reads TGTGCCAGCAGTTACGGTAGTCGGGGGCCAGCCAGAGAGACCCAGTACTTC. Amino acids: CASSYGSRGPARETQYF.

In its sample, this clonotype was seen many times. The chain is built from TRBV7-2 and TRBJ1-5, with no clear D. V was cut by 0 bases and J by 6 bases, with 12 bases left in between. The CDR3 is made up of 15 amino acids. Germline lookup yields CDR1 SGHTA and CDR2 FQGNSA. CDR3 nucleotides: TGTGCCAGCAGCTTAGCAGGGCAGGTATCTCAGCCCCAGCATTTT. This codes for CASSLAGQVSQPQHF.

This clonotype has ten or more counts. V is TRBV2 and J is TRBJ2-1; D is unresolved. This CDR3 comprises 15 residues. Deletions cut 0 bases from V and 3 bases from J, with 9 bases between. Germline V gene lookup returns CDR1 SNHLY and CDR2 FYNNEI. In DNA form, the CDR3 reads TGTGCCAGCAGTGAAGCGGACGGTTTCTACAATGAGCAGTTCTTC. Residues: CASSEADGFYNEQFF.

This clonotype was found many times. This chain joins TRBV19 and TRBJ2-3, with 8 bases fitting TRBD2. The CDR3 totals 16 residues. Per the germline V gene, CDR1 is LNHDA and CDR2 is SQIVND (reference sequence). J lost 2 bases, V lost 5 bases, and 9 bases had no gene match. CDR3: CASSSLAGWATDTQYF. The CDR3 DNA is TGTGCCAGTAGTTCCTTAGCGGGATGGGCCACAGATACGCAGTATTTT.

The V call is TRBV7-6, the J call TRBJ2-6; 7 bases are shared with TRBD2. The junction had 4 bases not matched to a gene; V was cut back by 2 bases and J by 0 bases. CDR1 SGHVS and CDR2 FNYEAQ come from the germline V gene. This CDR3 spans 17 amino acids. The CDR3 loop is CASSLKRGVSGANVLTF. In DNA, the CDR3 is TGTGCCAGCAGCTTAAAGCGGGGCGTCTCTGGGGCCAACGTCCTGACTTTC.

This clonotype was counted ten times or more. The chain is built from TRBV28 and TRBJ2-1, with 10 bases aligning to TRBD2. Germline V gene lookup returns CDR1 MDHEN and CDR2 SYDVKM. CDR3 length equals 15 residues. The junction had 3 bases not matched to a gene; V was cut back by 1 base and J by 6 bases. CDR3 amino acids: CASSLLAGGRNEQFF. CDR3 DNA sequence: TGTGCCAGCAGTTTATTAGCGGGAGGTCGCAATGAGCAGTTCTTC. Full variable domain (rest looked up from reference TRBV28 and TRBJ2-1): DVKVTQSSRYLVKRTGEKVFLECVQDMDHENMFWYRQDPGLGLRLIYFSYDVKMKEKGDIPEGYSVSREKKERFSLILESASTNQTSMYLCASSLLAGGRNEQFFGPGTRLTVL.

Notes on this clonotype: With a much larger clone just one base away, this may be a read error. V and J are TRBV7-2 and TRBJ1-1, with D tentatively TRBD1 (5 bases). CDR1 and CDR2 from the germline V gene are SGHTA and FQGNSA. V was trimmed by 7 bases and J by 6 bases, leaving 15 bases between them. The CDR3 consists of 13 residues. Here the CDR3 reads CASKVGGWSEAFF. CDR3 sequence (DNA): TGTGCCAGCAAGGTTGGGGGTTGGTCTGAAGCTTTCTTT.

This clonotype was found many times. The chain couples TRBV7-9 to TRBJ1-6; weak D call: TRBD1 (5 bases). CDR1 is SEHNR, CDR2 FQNEAQ, per germline (reference sequence). CDR3 length equals 13 residues. V was pared by 5 bases and J by 10 bases, with 12 bases between. This CDR3 is CASSVSGSSPLHF. CDR3 DNA sequence: TGTGCCAGCAGCGTATCAGGGTCCTCACCCCTCCACTTT.

This clonotype was counted only a few times. The rearrangement joins TRBV10-3 to TRBJ2-1; possible D gene TRBD2, 6 bases. With 4 bases removed from V and 0 bases from J, the gap between germline ends came to 25 bases. This CDR3 comprises 20 residues. CDR1 is ENHRY and CDR2 is SYGVKD in the germline V gene. Here the CDR3 reads CAISGMAIAVDTSSYNEQFF. CDR3 in DNA: TGTGCCATCAGTGGAATGGCGATAGCGGTAGACACTAGCTCCTACAATGAGCAGTTCTTC.

This sequence joins TRBV15 and TRBJ2-7; TRBD1 is a possible D gene (5 bases). This CDR3 is built from 18 residues. Trimming shortened V by 4 bases and J by 0 bases, and 22 bases separated the two germline ends. Germline assignment: CDR1 LNHNV and CDR2 YYDKDF (reference sequence). Written as DNA, the CDR3 is TGTGCCACCAGCACTTCAACTCCTCAGGGTCCTTTCTCCTACGAGCAGTACTTC. Translated, it gives CATSTSTPQGPFSYEQYF.

The J gene is TRBJ1-3, the V gene TRBV9; perhaps TRBD1 as D (5 bases). Germline V gene data show CDR1 as SGDLS and CDR2 as YYNGEE. CDR3 length equals 15 residues. The V gene lost 0 bases and the J gene lost 2 bases, with 9 bases spanning the gap. For the CDR3, the DNA is TGTGCCAGCAGCGTAGATGGGGCCGCTGGAAACACCATATATTTT. Its translation: CASSVDGAAGNTIYF.

The chain carries TRBV25-1 and TRBJ1-1; D is unresolved. The germline V gene has CDR1 MGHDK and CDR2 SYGVNS. Deletions cut 6 bases from V and 4 bases from J, with 15 bases between. CDR3 length equals 14 residues. The CDR3 loop is CASREDGEGTEAFF. The CDR3 nucleotides read TGTGCCAGCAGGGAGGACGGAGAGGGCACTGAAGCTTTCTTT.

A few counts support this clonotype. The CDR3 region has the DNA TGTGCCAGCAGTGAATATGAGGGGGCGGCGAATTCACCCCTCCACTTT. This translates into CASSEYEGAANSPLHF. The rearrangement links TRBV2 to TRBJ1-6, with 7 bases identical to TRBD1. The length of the CDR3 is 16 residues. CDR1 SNHLY and CDR2 FYNNEI come from the germline V gene. The V segment lost 2 bases and the J segment 7 bases; nucleotides outside the gene matches: 8.

The chain employs TRBV29-1 and TRBJ2-1; maybe TRBD2 (6 bases). The germline V gene has CDR1 SQVTM and CDR2 ANQGSEA. V lost 0 bases, J lost 15 bases, and 15 bases lay in between. This CDR3 has 12 amino acids. CDR3 sequence: CSVEDSGVGGFF. The CDR3 DNA follows: TGCAGCGTTGAAGATTCCGGGGTCGGGGGGTTCTTC.

V gene TRBV29-1 combines with J gene TRBJ2-1; 9 bases match TRBD2. The V and J ends lost 7 bases and 7 bases, in that order; junction bases with no gene match: 8. Germline CDR1 SQVTM, CDR2 ANQGSEA. The CDR3 length is 13 residues. The CDR3 loop reads CSAFSLAGNEQFF. The CDR3 DNA reads TGCAGCGCCTTCTCTCTAGCGGGAAATGAGCAGTTCTTC.

The V gene is TRBV2, the J gene TRBJ2-3; 9 nucleotides line up with TRBD2. The CDR3 is made up of 14 amino acids. V was pared by 5 bases and J by 3 bases, with 3 bases of the junction left unmatched. Looked up from germline, CDR1 is SNHLY and CDR2 is FYNNEI. This CDR3 is CASSNLAGTDTQYF. The DNA of the CDR3 is TGTGCCAGCAGTAACCTAGCGGGGACAGATACGCAGTATTTT.

The chain is built from TRBV3-1 and TRBJ1-1, with D tentatively TRBD1 (5 bases). Trimming cost V 5 bases and J 5 bases, with 15 bases left between them. There are 14 residues in the CDR3. Germline V lookup: CDR1 LGHDT, CDR2 YNNKEL (reference sequence). CDR3 sequence (DNA): TGTGCCAGCAGCACCACCTCAAGGGGTACTGAAGCTTTCTTT. It codes for CASSTTSRGTEAFF.

This clonotype was recorded a few times. The chain recombines TRBV20-1 with TRBJ1-2; D not certain. Trimming took 0 bases from V and 1 from J, leaving 12 bases between them. CDR1 is DFQATT, CDR2 SNEGSKA, per germline (reference sequence). This CDR3 is 15 amino acids long. The chain's CDR3 is CSARDLNSLNYGYTF. DNA of the CDR3: TGCAGTGCTAGAGATCTAAACTCGCTTAACTATGGCTACACCTTC.

J is TRBJ2-3 and V is TRBV2; D is undetermined. Germline assignment: CDR1 SNHLY and CDR2 FYNNEI. The length of the CDR3 is 12 residues. Trimming left V 7 bases short and J 5 bases short, with 10 bases between. The CDR3 protein is CASTVQEDTQYF. CDR3 nucleotide sequence: TGTGCCAGCACCGTTCAGGAAGATACGCAGTATTTT.

The gene calls are TRBV7-6 and TRBJ2-1, with D unresolved. V lost 1 base and J lost 5, with 6 bases in between. CDR1 SGHVS and CDR2 FNYEAQ come from the germline V gene. CDR3 length: 13 residues. CDR3 protein: CASSLVGNNEQFF. CDR3 DNA: TGTGCCAGCAGCTTAGTAGGGAACAATGAGCAGTTCTTC. Full variable domain (outside the CDR3, taken from reference TRBV7-6 and TRBJ2-1): GAGVSQSPRYKVTKRGQDVALRCDPISGHVSLYWYRQALGQGPEFLTYFNYEAQQDKSGLPNDRFSAERPEGSISTLTIQRTEQRDSAMYRCASSLVGNNEQFFGPGTRLTVL.

There are a few counts of this clonotype. This chain uses TRBV7-2 with TRBJ2-5, with D tentatively TRBD1 or TRBD2 (7 bases each). Germline V gene sequence: CDR1 SGHTA, CDR2 FQGNSA. V was cut by 6 bases and J by 5 bases, with 22 bases left in between. The CDR3 totals 16 residues. CDR3 protein: CASRGGGGAGTETQYF. The CDR3 nucleotides are TGTGCCAGCAGGGGGGGAGGGGGCGCGGGGACGGAGACCCAGTACTTC.

This clonotype appeared a few times. The rearrangement uses TRBV28 and TRBJ2-3; D is uncertain. CDR1 and CDR2 from the germline V gene are MDHEN and SYDVKM. With 3 bases removed from V and 0 bases from J, the gap between germline ends came to 7 bases. This CDR3 region has 14 residues. The CDR3 region is CASSFQDSTDTQYF. The CDR3 DNA sequence: TGTGCCAGCAGTTTTCAGGACAGCACAGATACGCAGTATTTT.

This clonotype appeared a few times. This chain joins TRBV7-2 and TRBJ2-5; no clear D. The germline gives CDR1 SGHTA, CDR2 FQGNSA. Trimming removed 5 bases from V and 5 bases from J, with 12 bases in between. The CDR3 is made up of 13 amino acids. CDR3 sequence (DNA): TGTGCCAGCAGCAGGGCCTCCGAGGAGACCCAGTACTTC. Protein: CASSRASEETQYF. Filled out from reference TRBV7-2 and TRBJ2-5, the complete variable domain reads GAGVSQSPSNKVTEKGKDVELRCDPISGHTALYWYRQSLGQGLEFLIYFQGNSAPDKSGLPSDRFSAERTGGSVSTLTIQRTQQEDSAVYLCASSRASEETQYFGPGTRLLVL.